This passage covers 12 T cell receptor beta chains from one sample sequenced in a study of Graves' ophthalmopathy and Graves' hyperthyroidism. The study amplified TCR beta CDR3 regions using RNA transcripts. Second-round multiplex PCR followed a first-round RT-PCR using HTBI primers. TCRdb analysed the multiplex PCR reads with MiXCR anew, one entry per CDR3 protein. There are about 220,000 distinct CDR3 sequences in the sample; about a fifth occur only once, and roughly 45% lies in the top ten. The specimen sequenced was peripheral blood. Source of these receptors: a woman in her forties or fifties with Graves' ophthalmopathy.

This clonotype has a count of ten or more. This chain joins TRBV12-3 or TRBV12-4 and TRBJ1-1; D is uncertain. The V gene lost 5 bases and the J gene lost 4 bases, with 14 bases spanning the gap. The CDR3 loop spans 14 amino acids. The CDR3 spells CASSPPGGITEAFF. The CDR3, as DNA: TGTGCCAGCAGTCCGCCGGGAGGGATCACTGAAGCTTTCTTT.

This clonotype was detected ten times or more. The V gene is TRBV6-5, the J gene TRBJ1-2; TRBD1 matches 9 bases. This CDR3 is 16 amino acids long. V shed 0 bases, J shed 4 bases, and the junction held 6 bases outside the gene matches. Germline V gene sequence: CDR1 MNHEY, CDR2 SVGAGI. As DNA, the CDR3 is TGTGCCAGCAGTTACTCCAGGGACAGGGTGGGCTATGGCTACACCTTC. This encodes CASSYSRDRVGYGYTF.

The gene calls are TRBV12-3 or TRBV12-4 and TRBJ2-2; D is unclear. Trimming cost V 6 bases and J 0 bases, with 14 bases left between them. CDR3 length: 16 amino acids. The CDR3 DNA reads TGTGCCAGCAGCCAAGAGGTCTACCCGAACACCGGGGAGCTGTTTTTT. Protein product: CASSQEVYPNTGELFF.

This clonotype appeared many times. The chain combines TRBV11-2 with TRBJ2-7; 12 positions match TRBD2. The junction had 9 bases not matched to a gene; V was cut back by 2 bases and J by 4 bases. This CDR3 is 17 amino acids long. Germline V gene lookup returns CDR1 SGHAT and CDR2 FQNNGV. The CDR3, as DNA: TGTGCCAGCAGCTTACGGGTTACTAGCGGGGGGTCATACGAGCAGTACTTC. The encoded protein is CASSLRVTSGGSYEQYF.

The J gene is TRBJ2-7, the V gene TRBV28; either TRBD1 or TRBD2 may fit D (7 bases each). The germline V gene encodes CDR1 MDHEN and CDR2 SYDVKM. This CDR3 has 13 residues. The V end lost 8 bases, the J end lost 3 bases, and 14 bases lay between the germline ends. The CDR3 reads CASGTGDYYEQYF. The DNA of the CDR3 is TGTGCCAGCGGAACAGGGGACTACTACGAGCAGTACTTC.

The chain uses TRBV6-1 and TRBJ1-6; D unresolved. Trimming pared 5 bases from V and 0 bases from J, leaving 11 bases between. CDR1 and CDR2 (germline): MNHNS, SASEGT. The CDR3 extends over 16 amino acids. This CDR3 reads CASSPAGDSYNSPLHF. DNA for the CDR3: TGTGCCAGCAGTCCCGCCGGCGACTCCTATAATTCACCCCTCCACTTT.

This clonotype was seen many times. CDR3 DNA: TGTGCCAGCAGCTACGACGGGGCGAGTGGCTACACCTTC. It translates to CASSYDGASGYTF. V gene TRBV7-9 combines with J gene TRBJ1-2; weak D call: TRBD1 (5 bases). V was cut by 4 bases and J by 7 bases, with 13 bases left in between. From germline, CDR1 is SEHNR and CDR2 FQNEAQ (reference sequence). The CDR3 is 13 amino acids.

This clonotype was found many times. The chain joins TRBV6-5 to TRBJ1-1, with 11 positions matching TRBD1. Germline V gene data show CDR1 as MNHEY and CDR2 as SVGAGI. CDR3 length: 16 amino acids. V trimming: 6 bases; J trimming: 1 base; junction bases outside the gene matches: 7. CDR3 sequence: CASRLGQGVGNTEAFF. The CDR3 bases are TGTGCCAGCAGACTGGGACAGGGGGTAGGGAACACTGAAGCTTTCTTT.

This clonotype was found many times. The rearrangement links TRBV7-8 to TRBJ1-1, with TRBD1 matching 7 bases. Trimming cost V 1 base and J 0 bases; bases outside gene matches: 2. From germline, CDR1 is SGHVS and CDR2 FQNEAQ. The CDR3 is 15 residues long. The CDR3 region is CASSLEGAVNTEAFF. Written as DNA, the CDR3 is TGTGCCAGCAGCTTAGAGGGGGCGGTGAACACTGAAGCTTTCTTT.

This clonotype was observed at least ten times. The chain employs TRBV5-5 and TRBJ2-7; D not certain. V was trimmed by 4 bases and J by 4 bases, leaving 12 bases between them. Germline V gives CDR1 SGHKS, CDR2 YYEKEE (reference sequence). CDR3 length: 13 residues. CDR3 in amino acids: CASSRPPHYEQYF. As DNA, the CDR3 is TGTGCCAGCAGCCGTCCTCCCCATTACGAGCAGTACTTC.

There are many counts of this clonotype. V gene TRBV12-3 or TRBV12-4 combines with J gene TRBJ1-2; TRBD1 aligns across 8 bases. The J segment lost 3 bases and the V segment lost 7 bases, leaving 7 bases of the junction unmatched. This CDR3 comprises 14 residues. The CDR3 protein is CASTGGAGYYGYTF. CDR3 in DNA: TGTGCCAGCACAGGGGGCGCCGGGTACTATGGCTACACCTTC.

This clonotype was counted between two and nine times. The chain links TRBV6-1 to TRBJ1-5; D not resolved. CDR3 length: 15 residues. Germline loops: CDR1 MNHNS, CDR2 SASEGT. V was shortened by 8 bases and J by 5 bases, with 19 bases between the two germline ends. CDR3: CASSAEALRHQPQHF. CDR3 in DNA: TGTGCCAGCTCCGCGGAAGCACTTAGGCATCAGCCCCAGCATTTT.